This TCR beta chain is from a study of cytomegalovirus exposure and HLA in healthy donors. Points from the study as a whole: Reported performance of the classifier showed diagnosis of cytomegalovirus status with high specificity and sensitivity.

Turning to this clone: Its antigen is still unknown.

CDR3 length: 14 residues. V dropped 10 bases and J dropped 5 bases, with 17 bases sitting between them. CDR1 is MNHNY and CDR2 is SVGAGI in the germline V gene (reference sequence). The PCR made use of 60 Vbeta and 13 Jbeta primers. Study processing details: Unique TCR beta chains numbered around 80 million in a later analysis, with roughly 9.9 million shared. The protocol was immunoSEQ multiplex PCR, while the TCRdb copy is restricted to in-frame clones and leaves out a portion. That table supplies the V and J calls and clone size; D and trimming were determined from the DNA. Of 150,000 to 200,000 clones detected, roughly 80% appear once; the ten largest clones hold 2.5% to 3.5%.

This chain joins TRBV6-6 and TRBJ1-4; TRBD1 might be the D (5 bases). The clonotype was recovered from a woman aged 40 to 49 in good health and CMV-seronegative. Input material: PBMCs. CDR3 loop: CATGAGGANEKLFF. The CDR3 bases are TGTGCCACCGGAGCAGGTGGGGCGAATGAAAAACTGTTTTTT.